Each of the 12 T cell receptor beta chains below was sequenced from the same sample in a study of tumor-infiltrating lymphocytes in primary liver carcinoma. Using a constant-region primer together with ProtoScript II reverse transcriptase, TCR beta cDNA was made from around 0.55 ug of total RNA. Modified slightly, ARM-PCR produced TCR beta libraries over three nested multiplex PCR rounds. PCR rounds one and two used TRBV1-TRBV30 forward primers with a C-beta reverse primer for around 10 cycles each. TCRdb called the multiplex PCR reads again in MiXCR, with one record for every CDR3 protein. The sample has 95,000 to 100,000 distinct CDR3 sequences, 55% to 80% seen once; the top ten hold 12%. Taking about 18-32 mg of unsorted bulk tissue, the authors co-extracted RNA and DNA. The sequencing input was liver tumor tissue from sampling region 2. Subset denoted: tumor region T2, inferior pole. Source of these receptors: a woman aged 60 to 75 with primary liver carcinoma and hepatitis B virus infection.

The rearrangement uses TRBV2 and TRBJ2-1, with a tentative D call TRBD2 (5 bases). Trimming took 10 bases from V and 7 from J, leaving 11 bases between them. This CDR3 spans 11 amino acids. In germline, CDR1 is SNHLY, CDR2 FYNNEI. CDR3 residues: CATQWENEQFF. The DNA for the CDR3 is TGTGCCACCCAGTGGGAGAATGAGCAGTTCTTC.

This clonotype was seen a few times. The CDR3 loop is CASSPKRAGSYNEQFF. The CDR3 region has the DNA TGTGCCAGCAGCCCCAAGCGGGCGGGATCCTACAATGAGCAGTTCTTC. The V gene is TRBV7-9, the J gene TRBJ2-1; D is perhaps TRBD2 (6 bases). Trimming removed 5 bases at V and 1 base at J, with 15 bases between. This CDR3 is built from 16 residues. Germline V gene sequence: CDR1 SEHNR, CDR2 FQNEAQ (reference sequence).

Worth noting for this clonotype: Relative to the germline gene, one junction end is altered; a read error may explain this. The chain joins TRBV6-5 to TRBJ1-5; TRBD1 matches 8 bases. The germline CDR1 and CDR2 sequences are MNHEY and SVGAGI. This CDR3 is built from 15 residues. CDR3 coding DNA: TGTGCCAGCAGATCCCAAACGGACAGGGATCAGCCCCAACATTTT. Translating gives CASRSQTDRDQPQHF.

As concerns this clonotype: At one of its ends the junction is not consistent with the germline gene, which may arise from a read error. The chain carries TRBV11-3 and TRBJ2-3; 8 bases are shared with TRBD2. CDR1 and CDR2 from the germline V gene are SGHNT and YENEEA. CDR3 size: 14 residues. The CDR3 sequence: CASSSRTSIDTQYF. DNA of the CDR3: TGTGCCAGCAGCTCTAGGACTAGCATAGATACGCAGTATTTT.

This clonotype came up many times. The rearrangement uses TRBV10-3 and TRBJ2-2, with D unresolved. Germline V gene sequence: CDR1 ENHRY, CDR2 SYGVKD. Trimming removed 6 bases from V and 5 bases from J, with 7 bases in between. The CDR3 length is 12 residues. CDR3 DNA sequence: TGTGCCATCAGCTCAGCAACCGGGGAGCTGTTTTTT. Translation: CAISSATGELFF.

The table lists this clonotype with many counts. The chain links TRBV29-1 to TRBJ1-2, with D perhaps matching TRBD1 (6 bases). This CDR3 spans 14 amino acids. Germline V gene lookup returns CDR1 SQVTM and CDR2 ANQGSEA. Deletions cut 1 base from V and 1 base from J, with 10 bases between. This CDR3 is CSVEGAGVNYGYTF. CDR3 coding DNA: TGCAGCGTTGAAGGGGCAGGGGTTAACTATGGCTACACCTTC.

The chain is built from TRBV29-1 and TRBJ2-1; the D is unclear. Germline V gives CDR1 SQVTM, CDR2 ANQGSEA. The CDR3 totals 11 residues. V was shortened by 6 bases and J by 9 bases, with 12 bases between the two germline ends. Here the CDR3 reads CSVVLDVEQFF. In DNA form, the CDR3 reads TGCAGCGTAGTGCTAGATGTTGAGCAGTTCTTC.

The chain is built from TRBV11-2 and TRBJ2-7; D not certain. This CDR3 is built from 11 residues. CDR1 SGHAT and CDR2 FQNNGV come from the germline V gene. V lost 11 bases, J lost 3 bases, and 11 bases lay in between. The CDR3, as DNA: TGTGCCTACAGCCCGGACTACGAGCAGTACTTC. This encodes CAYSPDYEQYF. The full variable domain, rest sourced from reference TRBV11-2 and TRBJ2-7, is EAGVAQSPRYKIIEKRQSVAFWCNPISGHATLYWYQQILGQGPKLLIQFQNNGVVDDSQLPKDRFSAERLKGVDSTLKIQPAKLEDSAVYLCAYSPDYEQYFGPGTRLTVT.

This clonotype was counted many times. This rearrangement joins TRBV12-3 or TRBV12-4 to TRBJ2-1; 11 bases align to TRBD2. The CDR3 has 16 amino acids. Unmatched junction bases numbered 8, after V lost 5 bases and J lost 5 bases. CDR3 DNA: TGTGCCAGCAGTCAATCCGGGACTAGCGGTAACAATGAGCAGTTCTTC. Amino acids: CASSQSGTSGNNEQFF.

A remark on this clonotype: A much larger clone lies a single base off, so this may be a read error. No conserved phenylalanine or tryptophan is present at the end of the CDR3, so a read error is the likely explanation. J is TRBJ2-1 and V is TRBV10-2; 10 nucleotides line up with TRBD2. V lost 5 bases and J lost 5; bases outside the gene matches: 6. This CDR3 spans 15 amino acids. Germline CDR1 is WSHSY and CDR2 is SAAADI. The CDR3 coding sequence is TGCGCCAGCAGTATCCGGACTAGCGGTGACAATGAGCAGTTCATC. Residues: CASSIRTSGDNEQFI.

This clonotype showed up just a few times. J is TRBJ2-3 and V is TRBV5-1, with 11 bases fitting TRBD2. CDR1 is SGHRS, CDR2 YFSETQ, per germline. V was pared by 2 bases and J by 6 bases, with 8 bases of the junction left unmatched. The CDR3 consists of 16 residues. CDR3: CASSFTSGRGGDTQYF. The CDR3 DNA reads TGCGCCAGCAGCTTCACTAGCGGGAGAGGTGGGGATACGCAGTATTTT.

Concerning this clonotype: One end of the junction fails to match germline, which may point to a read error. This chain links TRBV18 with TRBJ2-7; D remains ambiguous. The CDR3 is made up of 16 amino acids. Germline V gene data show CDR1 as KGHSH and CDR2 as LQKENI. The CDR3 region has the DNA TGTGCCAGCTCACCAAACAGAGACTTATCCCTCGTCGAGGAGTACTTC. Its protein is CASSPNRDLSLVEEYF.